Listed here is a single T cell receptor beta chain. The entry originates in a study of T cell responses to AZD1222 COVID-19 vaccine. The method was immunoSEQ multiplex PCR; TCRdb's version includes in-frame clones alone and lacks a portion of them. Among about 70,000 clones listed, about four fifths were seen once. The V gene's germline CDR1 is MNHEY and CDR2 SMNVEV (reference sequence). The CDR3 is 14 residues long. V lost 6 bases and J lost 8, with 17 bases in between. Doses given second, at about 4 or about 12 weeks, were pooled. The sequence came from an adult who received the AZD1222 COVID-19 vaccine. Specimen: peripheral blood, collected 28 days after the second AZD1222 dose. This chain connects TRBV27 to TRBJ2-1; D perhaps matches TRBD1 (8 bases). CDR3 nucleotides: TGTGCCAGCAGCGCCACAGGGGGGGGCGATGAGCAGTTCTTC. As protein: CASSATGGGDEQFF.